The 18 T cell receptor beta chains reported below all come from one sample, sequenced in a study of T cells in Graves' hyperthyroidism and ophthalmopathy (dated by TCRdb to about 2019). Libraries were constructed by multiplex PCR. For sequencing, an Illumina HiSeq 2000 was employed. Amplification of TCR beta CDR3 regions was carried out from RNA transcripts. A first-round RT-PCR of the TCR CDR3 used the HTBI primer set with the Qiagen OneStep RT-PCR kit. TCRdb reprocessed the public reads (quality trimming at Q25 with fastp, clone calling with MiXCR) and kept in-frame beta chains. Rows are combined by CDR3 protein, so each entry shows the most common genes and DNA. This sample holds about 320,000 distinct CDR3 sequences; 16% were observed only once. The ten most abundant clones make up approximately 33% of the sample. The sample comprised blood. The source is a man between 25 and 39 years old with Graves' hyperthyroidism.

This clonotype showed up just a few times. The V call is TRBV6-1, the J call TRBJ2-7, with D possibly being TRBD1 (5 bases). Looked up from germline, CDR1 is MNHNS and CDR2 is SASEGT. V was pared by 6 bases and J by 3 bases, with 15 bases between. The CDR3 has 14 residues. The CDR3 loop reads CASSPMDIFYEQYF. CDR3 sequence (DNA): TGTGCCAGCAGCCCGATGGACATTTTCTACGAGCAGTACTTC.

This clonotype was found many times. The chain links TRBV12-3 or TRBV12-4 to TRBJ1-1; D gene ambiguous. Trimming pared 6 bases from V and 7 bases from J, leaving 12 bases between. The CDR3 has 12 residues. CDR3 loop: CASSPKLSEAFF. CDR3 coding DNA: TGTGCCAGCAGCCCTAAGTTGAGTGAAGCTTTCTTT.

This chain uses TRBV7-9 with TRBJ2-3; possibly TRBD2 for D (5 bases). Deletions cut 1 base from V and 10 bases from J, with 12 bases between. The CDR3 totals 13 residues. Germline V gives CDR1 SEHNR, CDR2 FQNEAQ (reference sequence). CDR3 in amino acids: CASSLGSLEAQYF. DNA for the CDR3: TGTGCCAGCAGCTTAGGTAGCCTGGAGGCGCAGTATTTT.

This clonotype has only a few counts. The chain joins TRBV30 to TRBJ2-1, with 10 bases that match TRBD2. Germline lookup yields CDR1 GTSNPN and CDR2 SVGIG (reference sequence). Losses at the gene ends were 2 bases for V and 5 bases for J; bases not matched to a gene: 9. This CDR3 comprises 16 residues. CDR3 coding DNA: TGTGCCTGGAGTCCACCCGGGACTAGCGTCAACAATGAGCAGTTCTTC. It translates to CAWSPPGTSVNNEQFF.

This clonotype was picked up a small number of times. The chain links TRBV6-2 or TRBV6-3 to TRBJ1-2; D is unresolved. The CDR3 covers 12 residues. The V end was cut by 3 bases, the J end by 7 bases, with 9 bases between. Germline CDR1 MNHEY, CDR2 SVGEGT. The CDR3 sequence is CASSYGNVGYTF. CDR3 coding DNA: TGTGCCAGCAGTTATGGGAATGTTGGCTACACCTTC.

The chain is built from TRBV5-4 and TRBJ1-3; the D gene is possibly TRBD1 (5 bases). The V end was cut by 2 bases, the J end by 2 bases, with 20 bases between. CDR1 is SGHNT and CDR2 is YYREEE in the germline V gene (reference sequence). The CDR3 has 18 residues. CDR3 sequence: CASSFGGRPPNTGNTIYF. CDR3 sequence (DNA): TGTGCCAGCAGCTTTGGGGGACGGCCCCCGAACACTGGAAACACCATATATTTT.

This clonotype was detected ten times or more. The chain links TRBV5-1 to TRBJ1-1; a possible D gene is TRBD1 (6 bases). The CDR3 consists of 14 residues. CDR1 is SGHRS and CDR2 is YFSETQ in the germline V gene. V lost 6 bases, J lost 1 base, and 13 bases lay in between. The DNA for the CDR3 is TGCGCCAGCACATCGCGAGGGGGGAACACTGAAGCTTTCTTT. Translation: CASTSRGGNTEAFF.

The chain is built from TRBV5-1 and TRBJ1-5; the D is unclear. Trimming removed 2 bases at V and 5 bases at J, with 8 bases between. The CDR3 sequence is 13 residues long. Per the germline V gene, CDR1 is SGHRS and CDR2 is YFSETQ. The CDR3 bases are TGCGCCAGCAGCTTAGGGTCGGATCAGCCCCAGCATTTT. This gives the protein CASSLGSDQPQHF. Full variable domain (missing parts from reference TRBV5-1 and TRBJ1-5): KAGVTQTPRYLIKTRGQQVTLSCSPISGHRSVSWYQQTPGQGLQFLFEYFSETQRNKGNFPGRFSGRQFSNSRSEMNVSTLELGDSALYLCASSLGSDQPQHFGDGTRLSIL.

This clonotype has a count of ten or more. The V gene is TRBV6-1, the J gene TRBJ2-1; TRBD2 matches at 10 bases. The ends lost 4 bases at V and 3 bases at J; junction bases unmatched: 9. The CDR3 sequence is 17 residues long. Per germline, CDR1 MNHNS and CDR2 SASEGT. As DNA, the CDR3 is TGTGCCAGCAGTGGGGGGGGCCTAGCGGGAGTCTACAATGAGCAGTTCTTC. Its protein is CASSGGGLAGVYNEQFF.

This clonotype was detected a few times. The V gene is TRBV5-6, the J gene TRBJ1-2; D gene unclear. The CDR3 has 14 residues. Germline loops: CDR1 SGHDT, CDR2 YYEEEE. Trimming removed 4 bases from V and 2 bases from J, with 12 bases in between. DNA of the CDR3: TGTGCCAGCAGCCGCGAGATCCTCAACTATGGCTACACCTTC. It encodes CASSREILNYGYTF.

This clonotype has more than one count but fewer than ten. The chain links TRBV7-2 to TRBJ2-7; D possibly matches TRBD1 or TRBD2 (5 bases each). The V gene's germline CDR1 is SGHTA and CDR2 FQGNSA. V lost 3 bases and J 6 bases, leaving 15 bases between the germline ends. The CDR3 is made up of 14 amino acids. CDR3 region: CASSFSSRGGEQYF. The DNA for the CDR3 is TGTGCCAGCAGCTTTTCCTCCCGTGGGGGCGAGCAGTACTTC.

This clonotype was counted between two and nine times. This rearrangement joins TRBV5-1 to TRBJ2-7, with D perhaps TRBD1 (8 bases). The CDR3 has 16 amino acids. V was clipped by 3 bases and J by 8 bases, with 24 bases between them. From germline, CDR1 is SGHRS and CDR2 YFSETQ. CDR3: CASSSGRTGSSGKQYF. The CDR3 DNA follows: TGCGCCAGCAGCTCCGGGAGGACAGGGAGTTCCGGCAAGCAGTACTTC.

This clonotype has at least ten counts. J is TRBJ1-2 and V is TRBV7-2, with 7 bases matching TRBD1. The germline V gene encodes CDR1 SGHTA and CDR2 FQGNSA. J lost 4 bases, V lost 4 bases, and 6 bases had no gene match. This CDR3 contains 14 residues. DNA of the CDR3: TGTGCCAGCAGCTCCAACCGGGACAGCTATGGCTACACCTTC. This gives the protein CASSSNRDSYGYTF.

This chain joins TRBV28 and TRBJ2-7; maybe TRBD2 (5 bases). V was trimmed by 6 bases and J by 9 bases, leaving 24 bases between them. The CDR3 runs to 15 residues. Germline loops: CDR1 MDHEN, CDR2 SYDVKM. CDR3 protein: CASSPRRAVTSRQYF. DNA of the CDR3: TGTGCCAGCAGCCCTCGGCGGGCCGTAACCTCCCGGCAGTACTTC.

The genes are TRBV28 and TRBJ1-2; weak D call: TRBD1 (5 bases). The CDR3 has 15 amino acids. Deletions cut 5 bases from V and 1 base from J, with 14 bases between. CDR1 and CDR2 (germline): MDHEN, SYDVKM. The CDR3 nucleotides are TGTGCCAGCAGTCCTCTGGTCAGGGTTAACTATGGCTACACCTTC. It encodes CASSPLVRVNYGYTF.

This clonotype occurred many times. The rearrangement uses TRBV5-8 and TRBJ2-7, with a possible D match to TRBD2 (6 bases). Trimming took off 0 bases at V and 3 bases at J, with 13 bases between the two ends. The CDR3 totals 15 residues. Germline lookup yields CDR1 SGHTS and CDR2 YDEGEE. CDR3 region: CASSLEGTRNYEQYF. The CDR3 nucleotides are TGTGCCAGCAGCTTGGAGGGGACTCGAAACTACGAGCAGTACTTC.

As regards this clonotype: A much larger clonotype is one base distant, so this may be a read error. This chain uses TRBV12-3 or TRBV12-4 with TRBJ2-5, with D perhaps assigned TRBD1 or TRBD2 (6 bases each). The J call may be faulty, since TRBJ2-1 better matches the DNA end. The CDR3 runs to 15 residues. In nucleotides, the CDR3 is TGTGCCAGCAGGCCATTAGGGGGGCTCCAAGAGACCCAGTTCTTC. It specifies CASRPLGGLQETQFF.

This clonotype was seen more than once but under ten times. The chain links TRBV2 to TRBJ1-2; no firm D call. Germline V CDR1 and CDR2: SNHLY, FYNNEI. Trimming took off 0 bases at V and 7 bases at J, with 6 bases between the two ends. The CDR3 spans 12 residues. The CDR3 bases are TGTGCCAGCAGTGAAGCGCTTCGTGGCTACACCTTC. This encodes CASSEALRGYTF.